This TCR beta chain was sequenced during a study of T cell responses to AZD1222 COVID-19 vaccine (dated by TCRdb to the early 2020s). The study in broad terms: AZD1222 recipients with second doses at about 4 weeks or about 12 weeks were pooled, because spike-specific TCR depth and breadth did not differ between schedules. TCR sequencing covered more than 230 trial participants: 207 given two doses of AZD1222 and 26 given two doses of MenACWY control vaccine. Trial participants were enrolled by age into subgroups of 18-55, 56-69 and 70-plus years, and roughly 150, 30 and 60 TCR-sequenced participants, respectively, were included in these subgroups.

Beyond this particular receptor, the publication reports: The whole spike protein was spanned by vaccine-associated CD4 TCRs, and dominant responses were seen in regions 160-218 and 743-854. Conclusions about previously exposed vaccinees are limited, since just a handful of AZD1222 recipients were seropositive for SARS-CoV-2 at baseline. In the small 56-69-year group, the increase in depth fell short of significance, most likely because of low power. Spike-specific TCR breadth and depth rose significantly after two AZD1222 doses compared with day 0 and with MenACWY recipients. Participants were mostly white British, with more females than males. The authors suggested clonal diversity may have been underestimated. Because no samples from the day 14 peak response were available, repertoires could be characterized only after the peak T cell response. Nearly half of unique spike-specific TCRs reportedly recognized epitopes outside regions mutated in the B.1.351 and B.1.1.7 variants.

The CDR3 regions of human TCRbeta chains were analyzed by immunosequencing. The paper's data handling went like this. Repertoire TCRs were checked for matches against a reference library of SARS-CoV-2-specific TCRs that had been generated using the MIRA antigen-specificity platform. Breadth meant the fraction of unique TCRs that were SARS-CoV-2-associated, whereas depth meant the fraction of total T cells that were SARS-CoV-2-associated. Using the MIRA data, each spike-specific TCR was mapped to the spike region that the TCR reacts to and placed in a CD4 or CD8 class. Log10-transformed breadth and depth values were compared by one-way ANOVA with Sidak's multiple comparisons tests. The clones in this table, taken by TCRdb from immuneACCESS, are in-frame only. Not every clone is retained; where verified, under half of the shortfall comes from an unresolved V gene, and the cause of the rest is unknown. The D gene and trimming were derived from the DNA, and the V and J assignments and clone size from that table. Here the sample has around 130,000 clones; more than 85% occur a single time. Together, the top ten hold more than 4.5% of the sample.

What this sample's time point label stands for: baseline before first vaccination. Vaccinee samples were obtained from the UK trials COV001 and COV002, which included a single-blind randomized controlled phase 2/3 trial of AZD1222 (ChAdOx1 nCoV-19) in healthy adults. For TCRbeta chain sequencing, PBMC samples from trial participants were taken at day 0 and at day 28 after the second dose. Sequences SGHNT (CDR1) and YYREEE (CDR2) are obtained from the germline V gene (reference sequence). From the cysteine through the phenylalanine, the CDR3 covers 13 amino acids. The entry retains the CDR3 DNA only, 39 bases that are in frame from base 1. The germline V and J ends show losses of 4 bases and 8 bases respectively, and no gene match explains 5 bases of the junction. On this clone itself: Its specific antigen is unknown. The record has no base qualities; no much larger clone is one base away.

The rearrangement joined TRBV5-4 to TRBJ1-2, with 10 bases matching TRBD1. The sample here was peripheral blood, taken on day 0 of AZD1222 vaccination. This receptor was taken from an adult in good health. CDR3 region: CASSPRTGGGYTF. At the DNA level, the sequence is TGTGCCAGCAGCCCCAGGACAGGGGGAGGCTACACCTTC.